This TCR beta chain was identified during a study of shared clonotypes between healthy human individuals. Germline CDR1 SGDLS, CDR2 YYNGEE. V was pared by 0 bases and J by 9 bases, with 7 bases between. This CDR3 spans 12 amino acids. Sequencing was performed with immunoSEQ multiplex PCR; in TCRdb, only in-frame clones are kept and a portion is missing. The sample contains some 200,000 clones, approximately 95% of which appear only once. The source is a woman in her twenties or thirties in good health. Sequencing was done on a sample of naive CD4+ T cells sorted from blood. The subset denotes: CD45RA+ positively selected. The genes are TRBV9 and TRBJ1-5; D remains ambiguous. The CDR3 loop is CASSVVQVPQHF. As DNA, the CDR3 is TGTGCCAGCAGCGTAGTTCAGGTGCCCCAGCATTTT.